The clone carrying this T cell receptor (beta chain) has more than one count but fewer than ten. What it binds is unknown. The entry originates in a study of T cells in Graves' hyperthyroidism and ophthalmopathy. Overall study results and limits: By a 13 V-J model, ophthalmopathy was set apart from stable hyperthyroidism. Most thyroid clonotypes that were expanded above 0.001 also turned up in blood.

What was amplified from RNA transcripts were TCR beta CDR3 regions. In the first-round RT-PCR of the TCR CDR3, the HTBI primer set was used. Via MiXCR, TCRdb re-called the multiplex PCR reads, giving one row per CDR3 protein. The sample lists roughly 500,000 distinct CDR3 sequences; around a fifth were seen once. Germline CDR1 and CDR2: SGHTA and FQGNSA. V lost 5 bases, J lost 7 bases, and 14 bases stayed unmatched. The CDR3 has 17 amino acids. Ophthalmopathy patients all had a Clinical Activity Score of at least 3, a NOSPECS grade of at least 4 and disease under 3 months old. This sequence joins TRBV7-2 and TRBJ1-4, with 9 bases lining up with TRBD1. The clonotype originates from an older woman with Graves' ophthalmopathy. The specimen was blood. The CDR3 loop reads CASSNLLLGQGVEKLFF. CDR3 DNA: TGTGCCAGCAGCAACCTCCTTCTGGGACAGGGAGTTGAAAAACTGTTTTTT.